This record concerns one TCR beta chain sequence. The V gene lost 0 bases and the J gene lost 2 bases, with 9 bases spanning the gap. The CDR3 totals 16 residues. CDR1 is SGHTS and CDR2 is YDEGEE in the germline V gene. The sample belongs to a study of cytomegalovirus exposure and HLA in healthy donors. The assay was immunoSEQ multiplex PCR, and TCRdb's table has in-frame clones only and misses some. The sample includes approximately 200,000 clones, roughly 81% seen only once; the top ten take roughly 1.2%. V gene TRBV5-8 combines with J gene TRBJ1-6; D is uncertain. The clonotype was recovered from a woman aged 25 to 39 in good health and CMV-seronegative. The sequenced sample consisted of PBMCs. CDR3 sequence: CASSLGGHAYNSPLHF. The CDR3 coding sequence is TGTGCCAGCAGCTTGGGAGGGCACGCCTATAATTCACCCCTCCACTTT.